This TCR beta chain was sequenced for a study of regulatory T cells in long-lasting Graves disease. Study context: With positive TSH receptor antibodies and over 5 years of antithyroid drugs, Graves' disease was considered persistent.

This clonotype has a count of ten or more. Its antigen is undetermined. Study-level findings and limits: For persistent Graves' patients, TCR diversity was lower than for newly diagnosed ones.

As for time point: persistent/refractory GD, antithyroid drugs over 5 years with positive TRAb. Scientists built the TCR library using RNA that was extracted from PBMCs. CDR3 regions were amplified by Arm-PCR using iRepertoire HTBI primers to build TCR beta libraries. TCRdb analysed the multiplex PCR reads with MiXCR anew, one entry per CDR3 protein. The profile shows a few hundred thousand distinct CDR3 sequences, roughly a fifth of them singletons. This TCR came from a female donor with Graves disease. Sample: peripheral blood mononuclear cells (PBMCs), taken when the disease was refractory, from a patient treated with antithyroid drugs.

CDR3 nucleotides: TGTGCCAGTTCCTGGGACTTATCCACCGGGGAGCTGTTTTTT. This encodes CASSWDLSTGELFF. The chain couples TRBV12-3 or TRBV12-4 to TRBJ2-2; a possible D gene is TRBD2 (6 bases). The CDR3 covers 14 residues. The V and J ends lost 9 bases and 4 bases respectively, with 15 bases between them.